A single T cell receptor beta chain is shown here with its context. V was trimmed by 2 bases and J by 4 bases, leaving 4 bases between them. This CDR3 is built from 12 residues. Germline V gene data show CDR1 as WNHNN and CDR2 as SYGVQD (reference sequence). This sample is part of a study of control samples from healthy donors and cancer patients. The table came from immunoSEQ multiplex PCR; TCRdb's copy has only in-frame clones and leaves some out. Among 230,000 or so clones listed, 85% to 95% were seen once. Sample: blood. The source of this sequence is a man over 45 in good health. This sequence joins TRBV10-1 and TRBJ2-3; D uncertain. CDR3 nucleotides: TGCGCCAGCAGTGAGGGTCCAGATACGCAGTATTTT. This gives the protein CASSEGPDTQYF.